The source of this T cell receptor beta chain is a study of cytomegalovirus exposure and HLA in healthy donors. Broader study findings: There was a cluster of highly shared sequence variants that was likely a sequencing artifact.

V gave up 10 bases and J gave up 6 bases, with 13 bases separating them. CDR3 length equals 13 residues. Looked up from germline, CDR1 is MNHNS and CDR2 is SASEGT. Unrecorded immune exposure was likely among donors, who were nominally healthy when sampled. The primer mix had 60 Vbeta and 13 Jbeta primers. Measured with immunoSEQ multiplex PCR; TCRdb has only the in-frame clones, and not every one. Of around 160,000 clones detected, around three quarters appear once; the ten largest clones hold approximately 6.9%. In the case of this clone: No antigen is known for it.

The sequence was collected from a woman between 40 and 55 years old in good health and CMV-seropositive. Sequences were obtained from PBMCs. This sequence joins TRBV6-1 and TRBJ1-6, with a tentative D call TRBD1 (6 bases). The CDR3 coding sequence is TGTGCCACCTCCGGGACAAGTAATTCACCCCTCCACTTT. It is translated as CATSGTSNSPLHF.